This T cell receptor (beta chain) is drawn from a study of PD-L1 blockade in urothelial cancer. Study as a whole: Previous chemotherapy exposure amounted to 0 to 3 regimens for patients. Treatment start was followed by blood analysis at 3 weeks (second dose) and again at 6 weeks. When blood samples were assessed, the median T cell count was some 150,000.

This clone occurred once. The CDR3 consists of 13 residues. V lost 7 bases, J lost 7 bases, and 17 bases lay in between. Per germline, CDR1 SQVTM and CDR2 ANQGSEA. As to time point: peripheral blood 6 weeks after treatment start. The patients' disease, urothelial carcinoma, was locally advanced or metastatic. TCRdb keeps only in-frame clones here, not all; method: immunoSEQ multiplex PCR. This sample has 41,000 or so clones, with more than 75% found just once. The TCR sequence derives from a man between 65 and 85 years old with urothelial cancer. This chain links TRBV29-1 with TRBJ2-4; tentatively, D is TRBD1 (6 bases). The input for sequencing was PBMCs, taken around atezolizumab (anti-PD-L1) treatment. CDR3 DNA sequence: TGCAGCGGGTCGGACAGCCCCGGGAACATTCAGTACTTC. Protein product: CSGSDSPGNIQYF.